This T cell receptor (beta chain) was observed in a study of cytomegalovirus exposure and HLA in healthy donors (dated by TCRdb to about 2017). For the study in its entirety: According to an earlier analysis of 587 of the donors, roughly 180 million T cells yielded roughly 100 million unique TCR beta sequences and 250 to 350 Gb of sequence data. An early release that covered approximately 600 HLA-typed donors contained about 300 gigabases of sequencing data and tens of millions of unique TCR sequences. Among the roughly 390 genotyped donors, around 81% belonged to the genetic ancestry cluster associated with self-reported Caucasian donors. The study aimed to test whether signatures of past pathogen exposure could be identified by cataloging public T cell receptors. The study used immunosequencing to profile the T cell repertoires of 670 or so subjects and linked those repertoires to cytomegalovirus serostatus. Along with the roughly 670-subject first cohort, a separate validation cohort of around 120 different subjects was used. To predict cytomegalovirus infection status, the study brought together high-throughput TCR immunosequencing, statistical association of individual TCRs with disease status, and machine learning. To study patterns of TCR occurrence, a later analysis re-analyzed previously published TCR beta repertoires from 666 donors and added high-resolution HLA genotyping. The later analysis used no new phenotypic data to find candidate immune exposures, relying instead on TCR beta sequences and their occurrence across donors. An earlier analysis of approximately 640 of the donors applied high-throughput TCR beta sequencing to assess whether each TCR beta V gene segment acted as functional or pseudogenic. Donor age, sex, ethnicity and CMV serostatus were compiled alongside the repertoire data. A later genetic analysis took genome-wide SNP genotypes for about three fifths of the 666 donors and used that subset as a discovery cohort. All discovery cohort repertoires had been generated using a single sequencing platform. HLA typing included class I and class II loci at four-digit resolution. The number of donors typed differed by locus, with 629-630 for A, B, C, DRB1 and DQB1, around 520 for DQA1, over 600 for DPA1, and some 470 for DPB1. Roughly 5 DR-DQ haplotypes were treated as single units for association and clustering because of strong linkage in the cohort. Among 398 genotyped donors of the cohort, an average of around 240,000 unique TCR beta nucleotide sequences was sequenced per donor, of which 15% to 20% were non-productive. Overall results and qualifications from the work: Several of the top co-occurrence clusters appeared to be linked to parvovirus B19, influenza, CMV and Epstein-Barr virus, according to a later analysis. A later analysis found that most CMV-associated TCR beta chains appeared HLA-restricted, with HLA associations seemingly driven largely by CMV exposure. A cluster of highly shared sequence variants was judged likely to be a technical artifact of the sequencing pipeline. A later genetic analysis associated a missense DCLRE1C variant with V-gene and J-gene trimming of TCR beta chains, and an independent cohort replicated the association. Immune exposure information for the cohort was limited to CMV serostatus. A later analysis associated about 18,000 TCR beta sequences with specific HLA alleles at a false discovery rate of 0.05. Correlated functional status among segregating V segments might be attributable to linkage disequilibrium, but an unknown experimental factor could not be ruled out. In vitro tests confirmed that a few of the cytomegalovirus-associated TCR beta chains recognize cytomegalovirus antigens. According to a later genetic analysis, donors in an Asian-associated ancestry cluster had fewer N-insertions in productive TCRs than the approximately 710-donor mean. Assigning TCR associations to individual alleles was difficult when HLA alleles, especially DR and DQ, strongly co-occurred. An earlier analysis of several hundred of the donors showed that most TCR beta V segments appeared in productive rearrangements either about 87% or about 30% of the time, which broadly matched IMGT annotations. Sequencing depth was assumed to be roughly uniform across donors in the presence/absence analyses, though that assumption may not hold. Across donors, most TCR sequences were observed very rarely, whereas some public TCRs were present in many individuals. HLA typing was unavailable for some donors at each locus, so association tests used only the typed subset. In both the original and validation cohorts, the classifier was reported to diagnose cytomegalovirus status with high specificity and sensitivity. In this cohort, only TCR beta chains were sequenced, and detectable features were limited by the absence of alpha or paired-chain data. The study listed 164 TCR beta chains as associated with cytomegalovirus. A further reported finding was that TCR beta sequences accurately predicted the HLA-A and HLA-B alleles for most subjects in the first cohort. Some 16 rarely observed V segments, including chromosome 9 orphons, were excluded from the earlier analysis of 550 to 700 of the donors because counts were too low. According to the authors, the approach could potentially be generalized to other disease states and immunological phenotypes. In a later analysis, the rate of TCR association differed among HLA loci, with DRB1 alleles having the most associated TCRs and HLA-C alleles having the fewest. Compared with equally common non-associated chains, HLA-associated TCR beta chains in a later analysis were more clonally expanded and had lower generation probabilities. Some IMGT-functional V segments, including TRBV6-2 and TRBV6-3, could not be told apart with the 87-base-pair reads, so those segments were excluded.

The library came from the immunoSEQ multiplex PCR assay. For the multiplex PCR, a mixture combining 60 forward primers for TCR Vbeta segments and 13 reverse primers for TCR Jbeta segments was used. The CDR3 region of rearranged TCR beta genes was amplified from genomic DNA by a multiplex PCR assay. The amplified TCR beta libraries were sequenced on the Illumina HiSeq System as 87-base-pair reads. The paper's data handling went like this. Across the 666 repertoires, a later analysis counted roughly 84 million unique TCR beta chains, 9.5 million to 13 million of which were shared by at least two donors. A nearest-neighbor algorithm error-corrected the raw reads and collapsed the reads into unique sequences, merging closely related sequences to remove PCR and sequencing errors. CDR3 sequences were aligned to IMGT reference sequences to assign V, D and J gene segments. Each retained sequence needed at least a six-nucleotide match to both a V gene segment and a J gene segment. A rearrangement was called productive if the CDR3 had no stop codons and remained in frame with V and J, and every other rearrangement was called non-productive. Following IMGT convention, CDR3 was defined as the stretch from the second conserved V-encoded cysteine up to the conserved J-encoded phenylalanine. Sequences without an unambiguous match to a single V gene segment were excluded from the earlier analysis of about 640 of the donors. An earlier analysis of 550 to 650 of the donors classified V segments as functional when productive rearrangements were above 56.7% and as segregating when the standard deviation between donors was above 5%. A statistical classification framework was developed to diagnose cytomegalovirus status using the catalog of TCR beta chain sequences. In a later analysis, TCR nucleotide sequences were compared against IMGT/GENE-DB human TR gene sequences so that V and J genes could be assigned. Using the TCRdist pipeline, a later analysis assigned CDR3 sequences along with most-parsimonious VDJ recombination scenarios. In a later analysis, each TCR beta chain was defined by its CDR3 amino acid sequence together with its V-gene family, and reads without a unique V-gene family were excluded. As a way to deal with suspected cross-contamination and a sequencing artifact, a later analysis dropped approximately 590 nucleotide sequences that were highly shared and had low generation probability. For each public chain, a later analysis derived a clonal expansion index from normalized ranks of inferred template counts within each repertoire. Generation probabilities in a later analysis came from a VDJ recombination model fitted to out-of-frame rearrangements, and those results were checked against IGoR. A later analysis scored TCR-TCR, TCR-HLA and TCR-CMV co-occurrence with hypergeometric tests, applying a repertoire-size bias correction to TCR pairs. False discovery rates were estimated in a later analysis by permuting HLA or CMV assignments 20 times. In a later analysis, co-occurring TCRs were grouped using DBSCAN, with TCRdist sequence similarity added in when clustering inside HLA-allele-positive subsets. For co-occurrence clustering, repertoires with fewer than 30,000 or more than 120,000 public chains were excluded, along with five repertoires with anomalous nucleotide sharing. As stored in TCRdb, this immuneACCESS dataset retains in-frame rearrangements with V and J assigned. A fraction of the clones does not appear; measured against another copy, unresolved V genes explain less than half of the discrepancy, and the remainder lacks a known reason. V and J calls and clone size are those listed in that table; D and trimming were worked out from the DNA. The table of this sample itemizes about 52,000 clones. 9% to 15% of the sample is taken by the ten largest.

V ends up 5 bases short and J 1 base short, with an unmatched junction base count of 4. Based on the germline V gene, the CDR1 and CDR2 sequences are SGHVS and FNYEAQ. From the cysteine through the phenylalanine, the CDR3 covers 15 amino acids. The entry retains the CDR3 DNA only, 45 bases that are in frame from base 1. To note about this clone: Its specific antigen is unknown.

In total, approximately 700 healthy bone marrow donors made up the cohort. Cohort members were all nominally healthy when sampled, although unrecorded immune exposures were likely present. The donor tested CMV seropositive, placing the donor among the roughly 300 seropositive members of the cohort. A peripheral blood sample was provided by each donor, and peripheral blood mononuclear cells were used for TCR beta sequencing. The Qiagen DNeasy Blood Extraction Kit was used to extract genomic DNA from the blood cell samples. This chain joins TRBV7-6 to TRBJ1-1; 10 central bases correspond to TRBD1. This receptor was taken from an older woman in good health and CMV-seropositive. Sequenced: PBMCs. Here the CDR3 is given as CASSPWTGGNTEAFF. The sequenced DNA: TGTGCCAGCAGCCCATGGACAGGGGGGAACACTGAAGCTTTCTTT.